The 24 T cell receptor beta chains listed next were all sequenced from one sample in a study of human T cells and chemical hapten exposure. TCRdb reprocessed the RACE reads via MiXCR and lists one record per CDR3 protein. This sample has 95,000 or so distinct CDR3 sequences, with approximately 10% found just once. Time point denoted: patch test 2, 6 weeks after DPC sensitization. The treatment is: therapeutic diphenylcyclopropenone sensitization with weekly scalp DPC. Sequenced here: whole blood, sampled in connection with sensitization to the hapten diphenylcyclopropenone (DPC). The receptors were gathered from a woman in her thirties or forties with alopecia areata. Some clones in this sample may be carry-over from other donors' samples.

At least ten counts were recorded for this clonotype. The rearrangement joins TRBV12-3 or TRBV12-4 to TRBJ2-1; the match to TRBD2 covers 7 bases. V lost 4 bases and J lost 2; bases outside the gene matches: 8. This CDR3 has 16 amino acids. In DNA, the CDR3 is TGTGCCAGCAGTTCCCCAGCGGGGTCAACCTACAATGAGCAGTTCTTC. Translated: CASSSPAGSTYNEQFF.

The CDR3 coding sequence is TGTGCCACCAGTGATTCCGGGACAGGGAGGCAGACCCAGTACTTC. Translation: CATSDSGTGRQTQYF. J is TRBJ2-5 and V is TRBV24-1, with 9 bases lining up with TRBD1. Germline V gives CDR1 KGHDR, CDR2 SFDVKD. Trimming took 2 bases from V and 6 from J; bases not matched to a gene: 6. This CDR3 comprises 15 residues.

Regarding this clonotype: A much larger clone is a single base away; this may be a read error. The chain joins TRBV2 to TRBJ2-7; D unclear. CDR3 length equals 12 residues. Germline V gene data show CDR1 as SNHLY and CDR2 as FYNNEI. The V gene lost 2 bases and the J gene lost 2 bases, with 4 bases spanning the gap. The CDR3: CASSELAYEQYF. CDR3 DNA: TGTGCCAGCAGTGAACTGGCCTACGAGCAGTACTTC.

This clonotype was picked up many times. The chain employs TRBV30 and TRBJ2-2; D unresolved. Germline V gene sequence: CDR1 GTSNPN, CDR2 SVGIG (reference sequence). V lost 3 bases and J 3 bases, leaving 2 bases between the germline ends. The CDR3 length is 11 residues. The CDR3 loop is CAWRDTGELFF. The CDR3 bases are TGTGCCTGGAGGGACACCGGGGAGCTGTTTTTT.

The rearrangement links TRBV23-1 to TRBJ2-1; D ambiguous. TRBV23-1 qualifies as an ORF whose function is uncertain. This CDR3 spans 16 amino acids. Trimming shortened V by 7 bases and J by 8 bases, and 24 bases separated the two germline ends. Written as DNA, the CDR3 is TGCGCCAGCACCTACGGCGAAATAGAGACGTGCGATGAGCAGTTCTTC. This codes for CASTYGEIETCDEQFF.

This clonotype was seen ten or more times. This chain links TRBV18 with TRBJ1-2; 7 bases align to TRBD1. With V trimmed by 2 bases and J by 1 base, 1 base remained unmatched. The CDR3 consists of 14 residues. Germline V gene data show CDR1 as KGHSH and CDR2 as LQKENI. The CDR3 nucleotides are TGTGCCAGCTCACCAGGGACAGATAACTATGGCTACACCTTC. This gives the protein CASSPGTDNYGYTF. The full variable domain, completed using reference TRBV18 and TRBJ1-2, is NAGVMQNPRHLVRRRGQEARLRCSPMKGHSHVYWYRQLPEEGLKFMVYLQKENIIDESGMPKERFSAEFPKEGPSILRIQQVVRGDSAAYFCASSPGTDNYGYTFGSGTRLTVV.

This clonotype has at least ten counts. The junction departs from germline at one end; a sequencing error may be responsible. The chain has TRBV18 and TRBJ2-5; D is undetermined. Germline loops: CDR1 KGHSH, CDR2 LQKENI. CDR3 length: 11 residues. The DNA of the CDR3 is TGTGCCAGCTCACCCCAAAAGACCCAGTACTTC. Translation gives CASSPQKTQYF.

The chain has TRBV9 and TRBJ1-6; D not resolved. The CDR3 is 15 amino acids. Germline-derived CDR1 and CDR2 are SGDLS and YYNGEE. The germline V and J ends were trimmed by 2 bases and 3 bases, with 9 bases remaining between them. The CDR3 reads CASSVNTDYNSPLHF. CDR3 sequence (DNA): TGTGCCAGCAGCGTTAACACAGACTATAATTCACCCCTCCACTTT.

This clonotype was observed at least ten times. This chain joins TRBV7-2 and TRBJ2-5, with D perhaps assigned TRBD1 or TRBD2 (6 bases each). The germline CDR1 and CDR2 sequences are SGHTA and FQGNSA. The CDR3 totals 14 residues. The V and J ends lost 2 bases and 5 bases respectively, with 12 bases between them. CDR3 DNA: TGTGCCAGCAGCTTACAGGACAGCGGGGAGACCCAGTACTTC. Its translation: CASSLQDSGETQYF.

This clonotype was seen a few times. The rearrangement links TRBV3-1 to TRBJ2-3, with a possible D match to TRBD2 (6 bases). This CDR3 has 16 residues. The ends were cut back, 4 bases at V and 3 bases at J, with 17 bases in the middle. Germline V gene lookup returns CDR1 LGHDT and CDR2 YNNKEL (reference sequence). The CDR3 DNA is TGTGCCAGCAGCCCCCAACGGGGGAGCAGGACAGATACGCAGTATTTT. The encoded protein is CASSPQRGSRTDTQYF.

This chain uses TRBV7-2 with TRBJ1-1; D possibly corresponds to TRBD1 (5 bases). Germline CDR1 is SGHTA and CDR2 is FQGNSA. This CDR3 comprises 14 residues. V was shortened by 5 bases and J by 0 bases, with 10 bases between the two germline ends. The CDR3 loop is CASSRQTVNTEAFF. CDR3 nucleotides: TGTGCCAGCAGCAGACAGACCGTGAACACTGAAGCTTTCTTT.

V and J are TRBV18 and TRBJ2-1; D is possibly TRBD1 (6 bases). Germline V gene lookup returns CDR1 KGHSH and CDR2 LQKENI. The CDR3 runs to 22 residues. The ends were cut back, 3 bases at V and 1 base at J, with 31 bases in the middle. The CDR3 loop reads CASSPIPVRRQAGSNSYNEQFF. The CDR3 nucleotides read TGTGCCAGCTCACCCATCCCGGTCCGCCGACAGGCCGGATCCAATTCCTACAATGAGCAGTTCTTC.

The CDR3 here is CASSLYSLGGETQYF. In DNA, the CDR3 is TGTGCCAGCAGTTTATATTCTCTAGGAGGAGAGACCCAGTACTTC. V usage is TRBV27 and J usage is TRBJ2-5, with D possibly being TRBD2 (5 bases). The V end was cut by 1 base, the J end by 4 bases, with 13 bases between. The germline CDR1 and CDR2 sequences are MNHEY and SMNVEV (reference sequence). The CDR3 is 15 residues long.

This clonotype was found a few times. J is TRBJ1-3 and V is TRBV20-1; no clear D gene. The germline V gene has CDR1 DFQATT and CDR2 SNEGSKA (reference sequence). The V end was cut by 6 bases, the J end by 4 bases, with 13 bases between. The CDR3 sequence is 13 residues long. The CDR3 nucleotides are TGCAGTGCCCCCCTTCTTGACGGAAACACCATATATTTT. It codes for CSAPLLDGNTIYF.

This clonotype showed up many times. The chain links TRBV12-3 or TRBV12-4 to TRBJ2-1, with 8 bases lining up with TRBD2. CDR3 length: 20 residues. V shed 2 bases and J 3 bases; nucleotides not matched to a gene: 18. The CDR3 DNA follows: TGTGCCAGCAGTTTACCCCTTCGGGGGGGTAGAATTCCGAACTACAATGAGCAGTTCTTC. Translating it yields CASSLPLRGGRIPNYNEQFF.

The sample holds many counts of this clonotype. This chain uses TRBV28 with TRBJ2-7, with a possible D match to TRBD1 (6 bases). From germline, CDR1 is MDHEN and CDR2 SYDVKM. The CDR3 runs to 16 residues. Trimming took 5 bases from V and 2 from J, leaving 19 bases between them. The CDR3 bases are TGTGCCAGCAGTCTTATGGGAACAGGGTATACCTACGAGCAGTACTTC. Protein: CASSLMGTGYTYEQYF. Full variable domain (missing parts from reference TRBV28 and TRBJ2-7): DVKVTQSSRYLVKRTGEKVFLECVQDMDHENMFWYRQDPGLGLRLIYFSYDVKMKEKGDIPEGYSVSREKKERFSLILESASTNQTSMYLCASSLMGTGYTYEQYFGPGTRLTVT.

This clonotype has just a few counts. The rearrangement links TRBV3-2 to TRBJ1-2; the table names TRBD1, a call not compared with the DNA. TRBV3-2 counts as a pseudogene. This CDR3 spans 14 amino acids. In DNA, the CDR3 is TGTGCCAGCAGCCAAGAACCACAGGGAGGTGGCTACACCTTC. As protein: CASSQEPQGGGYTF.

This clonotype was observed many times. V usage is TRBV30 and J usage is TRBJ2-7; maybe TRBD1 (5 bases). CDR1 is GTSNPN, CDR2 SVGIG, per germline (reference sequence). CDR3 length equals 12 residues. V shed 7 bases and J shed 6 bases, with 16 bases lying between them. In DNA, the CDR3 is TGTGCCTACTATCGCCCAGGGCGCGAGCAGTACTTC. Translation: CAYYRPGREQYF.

The J gene is TRBJ2-1, the V gene TRBV7-8, with a possible D match to TRBD2 (6 bases). The V gene lost 1 base and the J gene lost 2 bases, with 12 bases spanning the gap. The germline V gene encodes CDR1 SGHVS and CDR2 FQNEAQ. The CDR3 contains 16 residues. The CDR3 here is CASSLVVTSTYNEQFF. CDR3 in DNA: TGTGCCAGCAGCTTAGTGGTGACTAGTACCTACAATGAGCAGTTCTTC.

This clonotype came up many times. The rearrangement joins TRBV12-3 or TRBV12-4 to TRBJ2-7, with 10 bases lining up with TRBD1. CDR3 length: 14 residues. After removal of 6 bases from V and 4 bases from J, the junction contained 6 bases not matched to a gene. The CDR3 sequence is CASRGTGAGYEQYF. Here the CDR3 DNA reads TGTGCCAGCAGAGGGACAGGGGCCGGGTACGAGCAGTACTTC.

This clonotype showed up just a few times. V is TRBV18 and J is TRBJ1-1, with a possible D match to TRBD1 (6 bases). This CDR3 is 14 amino acids long. Trimming took 2 bases from V and 3 from J, leaving 10 bases between them. Germline V lookup: CDR1 KGHSH, CDR2 LQKENI. CDR3 loop: CASSPSRGDTEAFF. CDR3 coding DNA: TGTGCCAGCTCACCATCCAGGGGAGACACTGAAGCTTTCTTT.

The chain couples TRBV12-3 or TRBV12-4 to TRBJ2-2; possible D gene TRBD2, 6 bases. The CDR3 contains 13 residues. Trimming removed 6 bases at V and 6 bases at J, with 11 bases between. The CDR3 region is CASRAEGAGELFF. The CDR3 DNA sequence: TGTGCCAGCAGGGCGGAGGGTGCCGGGGAGCTGTTTTTT.

This clonotype was counted only a few times. The chain carries TRBV6-2 or TRBV6-3 and TRBJ2-7; D is unclear. The CDR3 sequence is 12 residues long. Germline V gives CDR1 MNHEY, CDR2 SVGEGT. Trimming pared 10 bases from V and 0 bases from J, leaving 10 bases between. Written as DNA, the CDR3 is TGTGCCACAACGAAGAGCTCCTACGAGCAGTACTTC. Its protein is CATTKSSYEQYF.

V gene TRBV6-5 combines with J gene TRBJ2-7, with TRBD2 matching 12 bases. Losses at the gene ends were 5 bases for V and 6 bases for J; bases not matched to a gene: 8. Germline V CDR1 and CDR2: MNHEY, SVGAGI. The CDR3 extends over 15 amino acids. The CDR3 nucleotides read TGTGCCAGCAGTCACCGGACTAGCGGGACTCTCGAGCAGTACTTC. As protein: CASSHRTSGTLEQYF.